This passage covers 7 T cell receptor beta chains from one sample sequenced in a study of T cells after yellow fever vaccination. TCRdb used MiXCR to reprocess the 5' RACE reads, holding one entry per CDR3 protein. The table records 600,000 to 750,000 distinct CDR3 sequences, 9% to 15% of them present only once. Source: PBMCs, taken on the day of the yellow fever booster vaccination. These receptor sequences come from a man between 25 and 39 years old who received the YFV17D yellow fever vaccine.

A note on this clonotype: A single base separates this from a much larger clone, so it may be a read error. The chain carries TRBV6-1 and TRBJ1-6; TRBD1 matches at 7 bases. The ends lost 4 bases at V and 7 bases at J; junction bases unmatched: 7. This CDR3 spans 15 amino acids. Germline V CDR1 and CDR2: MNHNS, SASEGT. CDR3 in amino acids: CASSGRTGWNSPLHF. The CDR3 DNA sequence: TGTGCCAGCAGTGGAAGGACAGGCTGGAATTCACCCCTCCACTTT.

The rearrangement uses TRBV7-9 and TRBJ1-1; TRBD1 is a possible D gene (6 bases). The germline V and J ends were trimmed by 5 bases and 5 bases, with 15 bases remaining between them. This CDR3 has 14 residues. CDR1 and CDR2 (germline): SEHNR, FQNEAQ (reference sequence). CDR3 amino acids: CASSQTGPGTEAFF. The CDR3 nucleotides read TGTGCCAGCAGCCAGACAGGCCCAGGGACTGAAGCTTTCTTT.

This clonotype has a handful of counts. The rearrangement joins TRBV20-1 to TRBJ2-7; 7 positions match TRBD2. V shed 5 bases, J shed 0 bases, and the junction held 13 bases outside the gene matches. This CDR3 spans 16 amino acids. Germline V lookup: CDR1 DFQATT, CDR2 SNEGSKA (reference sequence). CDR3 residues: CSALLNPSGPSYEQYF. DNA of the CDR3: TGCAGTGCTCTTCTGAACCCTAGCGGACCCTCCTACGAGCAGTACTTC.

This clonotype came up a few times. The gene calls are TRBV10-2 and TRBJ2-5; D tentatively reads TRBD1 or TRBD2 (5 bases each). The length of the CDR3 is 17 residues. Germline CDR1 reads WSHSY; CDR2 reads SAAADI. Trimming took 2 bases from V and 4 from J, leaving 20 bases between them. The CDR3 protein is CASSEGPRDGVRETQYF. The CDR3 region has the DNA TGCGCCAGCAGTGAGGGACCTCGGGACGGGGTTAGAGAGACCCAGTACTTC.

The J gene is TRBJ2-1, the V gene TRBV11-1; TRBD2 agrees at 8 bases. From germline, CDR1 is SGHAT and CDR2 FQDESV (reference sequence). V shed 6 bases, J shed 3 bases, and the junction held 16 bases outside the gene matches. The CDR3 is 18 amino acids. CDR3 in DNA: TGTGCCAGCAGTTCGGACACCTCAGCGGGAGTGAGCTACAATGAGCAGTTCTTC. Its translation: CASSSDTSAGVSYNEQFF. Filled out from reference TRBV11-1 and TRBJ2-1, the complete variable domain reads EAEVAQSPRYKITEKSQAVAFWCDPISGHATLYWYRQILGQGPELLVQFQDESVVDDSQLPKDRFSAERLKGVDSTLKIQPAELGDSAMYLCASSSDTSAGVSYNEQFFGPGTRLTVL.

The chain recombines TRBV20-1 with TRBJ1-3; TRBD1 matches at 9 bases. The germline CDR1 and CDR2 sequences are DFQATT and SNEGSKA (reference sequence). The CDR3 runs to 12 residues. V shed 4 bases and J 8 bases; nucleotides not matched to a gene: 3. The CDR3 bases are TGCAGTGCTACGACAGGGGGGGACACCATATATTTT. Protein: CSATTGGDTIYF.

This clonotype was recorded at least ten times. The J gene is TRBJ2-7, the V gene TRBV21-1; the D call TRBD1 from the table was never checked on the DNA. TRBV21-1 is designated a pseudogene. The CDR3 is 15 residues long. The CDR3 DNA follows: TGTGCCAGCAGCATAAGGGACAGGGGGCGAAGGGAGCAGTACTTC. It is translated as CASSIRDRGRREQYF.